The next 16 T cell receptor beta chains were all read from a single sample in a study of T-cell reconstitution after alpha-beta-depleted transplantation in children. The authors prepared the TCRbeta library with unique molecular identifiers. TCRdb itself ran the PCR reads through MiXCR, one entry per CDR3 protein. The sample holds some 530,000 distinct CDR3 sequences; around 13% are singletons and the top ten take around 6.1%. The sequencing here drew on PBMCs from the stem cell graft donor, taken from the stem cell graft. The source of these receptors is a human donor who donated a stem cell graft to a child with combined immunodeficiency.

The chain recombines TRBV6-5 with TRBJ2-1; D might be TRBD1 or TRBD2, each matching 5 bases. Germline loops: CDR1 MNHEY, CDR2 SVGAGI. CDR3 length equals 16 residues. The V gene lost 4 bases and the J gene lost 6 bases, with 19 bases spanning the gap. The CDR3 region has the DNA TGTGCCAGCAGTTTCTATCAGAGGGGTTCGGGCAATGAGCAGTTCTTC. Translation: CASSFYQRGSGNEQFF.

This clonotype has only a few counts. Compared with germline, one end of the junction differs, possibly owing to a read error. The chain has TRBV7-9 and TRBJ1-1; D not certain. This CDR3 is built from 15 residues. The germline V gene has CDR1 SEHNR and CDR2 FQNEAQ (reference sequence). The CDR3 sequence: CAGSQRPTMNTEAFF. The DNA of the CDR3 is TGTGCCGGCAGCCAACGTCCTACCATGAACACTGAAGCTTTCTTT.

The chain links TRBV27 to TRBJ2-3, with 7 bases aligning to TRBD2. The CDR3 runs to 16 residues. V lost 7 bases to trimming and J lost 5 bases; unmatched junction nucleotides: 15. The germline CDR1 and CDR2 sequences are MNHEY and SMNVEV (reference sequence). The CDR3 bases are TGTGCCAGCAAACCCTTTATCGGGGAGGGCAGAGATACGCAGTATTTT. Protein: CASKPFIGEGRDTQYF.

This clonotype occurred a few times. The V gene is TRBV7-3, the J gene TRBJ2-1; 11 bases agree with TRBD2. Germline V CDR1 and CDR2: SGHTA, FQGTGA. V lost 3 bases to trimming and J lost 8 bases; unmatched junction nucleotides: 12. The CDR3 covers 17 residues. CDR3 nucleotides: TGTGCCAGCAGCTTCACCTTGATAGCGGGAGGGACCGATGAGCAGTTCTTC. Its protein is CASSFTLIAGGTDEQFF.

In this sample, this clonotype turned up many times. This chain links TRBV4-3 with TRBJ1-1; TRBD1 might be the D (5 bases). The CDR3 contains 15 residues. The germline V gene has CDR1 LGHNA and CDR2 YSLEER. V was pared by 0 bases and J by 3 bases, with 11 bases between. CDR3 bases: TGCGCCAGCAGCCAAGATCTGGGACCGGACACTGAAGCTTTCTTT. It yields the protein CASSQDLGPDTEAFF.

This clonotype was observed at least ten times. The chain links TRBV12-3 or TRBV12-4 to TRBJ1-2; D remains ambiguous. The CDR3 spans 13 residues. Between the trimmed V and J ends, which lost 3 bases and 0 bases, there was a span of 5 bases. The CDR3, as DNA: TGTGCCAGCAGTTTTGGCCCTAACTATGGCTACACCTTC. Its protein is CASSFGPNYGYTF.

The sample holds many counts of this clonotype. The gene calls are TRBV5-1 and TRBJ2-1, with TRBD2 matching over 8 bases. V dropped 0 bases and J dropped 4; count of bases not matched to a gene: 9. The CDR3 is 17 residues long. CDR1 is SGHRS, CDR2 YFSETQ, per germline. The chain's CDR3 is CASSLVSSGGRYNEQFF. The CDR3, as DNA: TGCGCCAGCAGCTTGGTGTCCAGCGGGGGCCGATACAATGAGCAGTTCTTC.

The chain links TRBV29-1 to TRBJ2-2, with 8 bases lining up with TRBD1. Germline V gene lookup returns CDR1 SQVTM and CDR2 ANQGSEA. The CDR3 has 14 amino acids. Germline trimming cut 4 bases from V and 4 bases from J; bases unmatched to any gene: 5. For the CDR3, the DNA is TGCAGCGTTGTTCGGGACAGGAGCACCGGGGAGCTGTTTTTT. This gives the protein CSVVRDRSTGELFF.

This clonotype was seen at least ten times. This chain's CDR3 is CASSATGWETQYF. CDR3 DNA: TGTGCCAGCAGTGCAACAGGGTGGGAGACCCAGTACTTC. This chain links TRBV12-3 or TRBV12-4 with TRBJ2-5, with D perhaps matching TRBD1 (6 bases). This CDR3 has 13 residues. V shed 5 bases and J shed 5 bases, with 12 bases lying between them.

CDR3 DNA: TGCAGTGCTCCAAGGGGTCCTTACTATGGCTACACCTTC. Residues: CSAPRGPYYGYTF. The chain employs TRBV20-1 and TRBJ1-2; D possibly corresponds to TRBD1 (5 bases). The CDR3 is 13 residues long. With 5 bases removed from V and 3 bases from J, the gap between germline ends came to 13 bases. The germline gives CDR1 DFQATT, CDR2 SNEGSKA (reference sequence).

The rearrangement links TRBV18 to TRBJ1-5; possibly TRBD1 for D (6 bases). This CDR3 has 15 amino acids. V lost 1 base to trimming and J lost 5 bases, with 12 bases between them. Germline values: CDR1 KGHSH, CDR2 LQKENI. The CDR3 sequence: CASSPRRQEHQPQHF. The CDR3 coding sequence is TGTGCCAGCTCACCACGTAGACAGGAACATCAGCCCCAGCATTTT.

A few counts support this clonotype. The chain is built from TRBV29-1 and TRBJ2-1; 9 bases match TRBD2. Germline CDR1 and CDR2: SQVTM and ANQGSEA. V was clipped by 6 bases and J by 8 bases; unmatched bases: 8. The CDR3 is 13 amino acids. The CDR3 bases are TGCAGCGTCCGCGGGAGGGCCGCTTATGAGCAGTTCTTC. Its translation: CSVRGRAAYEQFF.

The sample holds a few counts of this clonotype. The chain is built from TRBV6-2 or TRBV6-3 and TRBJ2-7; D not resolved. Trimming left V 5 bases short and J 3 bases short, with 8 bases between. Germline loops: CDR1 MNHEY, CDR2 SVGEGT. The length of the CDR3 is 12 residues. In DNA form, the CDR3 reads TGTGCCAGCAGTACCTTCCACTACGAGCAGTACTTC. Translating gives CASSTFHYEQYF.

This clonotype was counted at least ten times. CDR3 protein: CAISRKGQEDEQYF. CDR3 coding DNA: TGTGCCATCAGTAGGAAGGGACAGGAGGACGAGCAGTACTTC. This chain connects TRBV10-3 to TRBJ2-7; 8 nucleotides align to TRBD1. V lost 5 bases and J lost 5; bases outside the gene matches: 8. The CDR3 contains 14 residues. The V gene's germline CDR1 is ENHRY and CDR2 SYGVKD.

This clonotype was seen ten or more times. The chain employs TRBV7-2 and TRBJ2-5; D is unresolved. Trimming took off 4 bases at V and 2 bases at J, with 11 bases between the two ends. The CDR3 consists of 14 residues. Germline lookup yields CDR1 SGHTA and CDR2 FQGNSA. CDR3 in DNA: TGTGCCAGCAGCTCGAACGGCCTTCAAGAGACCCAGTACTTC. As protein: CASSSNGLQETQYF.

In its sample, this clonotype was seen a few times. CDR3 protein: CASSHPTGGEYEQYF. The CDR3 nucleotides are TGTGCCAGCAGCCATCCCACAGGGGGCGAGTACGAGCAGTACTTC. The genes are TRBV14 and TRBJ2-7; 9 bases fit TRBD1. Per germline, CDR1 SGHDN and CDR2 FVKESK. The CDR3 spans 15 residues. The J segment lost 4 bases and the V segment lost 3 bases, leaving 7 bases of the junction unmatched.